This is a list of T cell receptor beta chains from one sample in a study of blood T cell repertoires in COVID-19. Clones were sequenced by immunoSEQ multiplex PCR, and TCRdb holds only the in-frame ones, with some missing. The table shows more than 85,000 clones, with over 90% occurring only once. The sample was peripheral blood. The receptors stem from a man aged 55 to 70 with acute or convalescent COVID-19. The CDR3 runs from the conserved cysteine through the conserved F or W. A D gene is named only where the DNA matches it firmly. Clone size, where shown, is once, few, many, or a class for clones that have expanded.

TRBV29-1	NA	NA	TRBJ2-2	CSGENTGELFF	TGCAGCGGCGAAAACACCGGGGAGCTGTTTTTT
TRBV12-3/TRBV12-4	NA	NA	TRBJ1-2	CASGAGGYTF	TGTGCCAGCGGGGCTGGTGGCTACACCTTC
TRBV13	NA	TRBD1	TRBJ1-2	CASSFRGRGGYTF	TGTGCCAGCAGCTTCAGGGGGCGCGGGGGCTACACCTTC
TRBV24-1	NA	TRBD1	TRBJ2-5	CATSDDRGKTQYF	TGTGCCACCAGTGATGACAGGGGTAAGACCCAGTACTTC
TRBV15	once	NA	TRBJ2-3	CATSRGDTDTQYF	TGTGCCACCAGCAGAGGAGACACAGATACGCAGTATTTT
TRBV11-3	NA	NA	TRBJ1-4	CASSSSAGSANEKLFF	TGTGCCAGCAGCTCTTCAGCGGGCTCAGCTAATGAAAAACTGTTTTTT
TRBV4-2	NA	NA	TRBJ1-2	CASSQREAYGYTF	TGTGCCAGCAGCCAACGGGAGGCCTATGGCTACACCTTC
TRBV18	NA	NA	TRBJ1-5	CASSPVAGMGQPQHF	TGTGCCAGCTCCCCCGTGGCGGGTATGGGTCAGCCCCAGCATTTT
TRBV7-9	once	TRBD2	TRBJ2-7	CASSPTSGKQYF	TGTGCCAGCAGCCCAACTAGCGGGAAGCAGTACTTC
TRBV7-2	NA	TRBD1	TRBJ1-4	CASSSQGQGGEKLFF	TGTGCCAGCAGCTCCCAAGGACAGGGTGGTGAAAAACTGTTTTTT
TRBV5-1	NA	TRBD1	TRBJ1-2	CASSVGQGTKGYTF	TGCGCCAGCAGCGTGGGACAGGGGACCAAAGGCTACACCTTC
TRBV4-2	NA	TRBD2	TRBJ2-7	CASSQDETGLADNFPYEQYF	TGTGCCAGCAGCCAAGATGAGACAGGACTAGCGGATAATTTTCCCTACGAGCAGTACTTC
TRBV7-9	NA	NA	TRBJ2-2	CASSWGPGELFF	TGTGCCAGCAGCTGGGGGCCGGGGGAGCTGTTTTTT
TRBV28	NA	NA	TRBJ1-5	CASSFGETSRQPQHF	TGTGCCAGCAGTTTTGGAGAGACGTCCCGGCAGCCCCAGCATTTT
TRBV7-2	NA	NA	TRBJ2-1	CASSFDPDSSYNEQFF	TGTGCCAGCAGCTTTGATCCGGACAGTAGCTACAATGAGCAGTTCTTC
TRBV12-5	NA	TRBD1	TRBJ2-7	CASGLRSGTGGTYEQYF	TGTGCTAGTGGTTTGCGATCCGGGACAGGGGGCACCTACGAGCAGTACTTC
TRBV2	NA	NA	TRBJ2-1	CASSEVAAGEQFF	TGTGCCAGCAGTGAAGTGGCGGCGGGGGAGCAGTTCTTC
TRBV21-1	NA	NA	TRBJ2-5	CASPKLKTRGRETQYF	TGTGCCAGTCCTAAACTTAAGACGCGGGGGCGAGAGACCCAGTACTTC
TRBV28	NA	NA	TRBJ2-7	CASSGGEGGYEQYF	TGTGCCAGCAGTGGGGGAGAGGGAGGCTACGAGCAGTACTTC
TRBV27	NA	NA	TRBJ2-3	CASSLSAGFTDTQYF	TGTGCCAGCAGTTTATCGGCGGGGTTCACAGATACGCAGTATTTT
TRBV7-9	NA	NA	TRBJ2-7	CASSLSLQVSYEQYF	TGTGCCAGCAGCTTAAGTTTGCAGGTCTCCTACGAGCAGTACTTC
TRBV13	NA	NA	TRBJ1-2	CASSLGTGRDGYTF	TGTGCCAGCAGCTTAGGGACAGGTAGGGATGGCTACACCTTC
TRBV28	NA	TRBD1	TRBJ2-7	CAISLTGGGYEQYF	TGTGCCATCAGTTTAACAGGGGGCGGGTACGAGCAGTACTTC
TRBV29-1	NA	TRBD1	TRBJ1-4	CSGQGVGEKLFF	TGCAGCGGCCAGGGGGTGGGGGAAAAACTGTTTTTT
TRBV19	NA	NA	TRBJ2-2	CASSYFRGRTGELFF	TGTGCCAGTAGTTACTTTCGAGGGCGGACCGGGGAGCTGTTTTTT
TRBV20-1	NA	TRBD2	TRBJ2-3	CSASRIAGATDTQYF	TGCAGTGCTAGTCGGATAGCGGGAGCCACAGATACGCAGTATTTT
TRBV19	NA	NA	TRBJ2-1	CASSMPLGLAPYNEQFF	TGTGCCAGTAGTATGCCCCTGGGACTGGCGCCCTACAATGAGCAGTTCTTC
TRBV7-3	NA	TRBD1	TRBJ2-1	CASSPAPGGATSNEQFF	TGTGCCAGCAGCCCTGCCCCAGGGGGCGCGACCAGCAATGAGCAGTTCTTC
TRBV7-2	NA	NA	TRBJ2-2	CASSLELSLPELFF	TGTGCCAGCAGCTTAGAGCTTAGCTTGCCGGAGCTGTTTTTT
TRBV6-5	once	TRBD1	TRBJ1-3	CASRQGALGNTIYF	TGTGCCAGCAGACAGGGGGCATTAGGAAACACCATATATTTT
TRBV12-3/TRBV12-4	NA	NA	TRBJ1-5	CASSSRGQPQHF	TGTGCCAGCAGTTCACGGGGTCAGCCCCAGCATTTT
TRBV5-1	few	NA	TRBJ2-7	CASSLASGYEQYF	TGCGCCAGCAGCTTGGCTTCAGGATACGAGCAGTACTTC
TRBV24-1	NA	NA	TRBJ2-3	CATSAIRGGYTDTQYF	TGTGCCACCAGTGCCATTCGAGGAGGGTACACAGATACGCAGTATTTT
TRBV6-6	NA	NA	TRBJ2-7	CASSYLRDYEQYF	TGTGCCAGCAGTTACCTAAGAGATTACGAGCAGTACTTC
TRBV5-1	NA	NA	TRBJ2-5	CASSPKGGGVMETQYF	TGCGCCAGCAGTCCAAAGGGCGGAGGGGTCATGGAGACCCAGTACTTC
TRBV28	NA	NA	TRBJ2-1	CASSFGPGVTYNEQFF	TGTGCCAGCAGTTTCGGTCCAGGGGTCACGTACAATGAGCAGTTCTTC
TRBV7-2	NA	NA	TRBJ1-5	CASSLANSQPQHF	TGTGCCAGCAGCTTAGCGAACAGTCAGCCCCAGCATTTT
TRBV13	NA	TRBD1	TRBJ1-3	CASSWDRVDHLNTIYF	TGTGCCAGCAGTTGGGACAGGGTCGACCATTTAAACACCATATATTTT
TRBV19	NA	TRBD1	TRBJ1-1	CASLMSDRRNTEAFF	TGTGCCAGCCTTATGTCGGACAGGCGAAACACTGAAGCTTTCTTT
TRBV7-2	NA	NA	TRBJ2-7	CASSEGAGGRMKQYF	TGTGCCAGCAGCGAGGGGGCGGGAGGCCGAATGAAGCAGTACTTC
TRBV19	NA	TRBD1	TRBJ1-4	CASSIGDRDANEKLFF	TGTGCCAGTAGTATTGGGGACAGGGACGCTAATGAAAAACTGTTTTTT
TRBV5-1	NA	NA	TRBJ1-5	CASSFGPGDQPQHF	TGCGCCAGCAGCTTCGGACCAGGGGATCAGCCCCAGCATTTT
TRBV9	NA	TRBD2	TRBJ2-5	CASSVAGAGGEETQYF	TGTGCCAGCAGCGTAGCTGGCGCGGGAGGAGAGGAGACCCAGTACTTC
TRBV20-1	once	NA	TRBJ2-1	CSARANEQFF	TGCAGTGCTAGGGCCAATGAGCAGTTCTTC
TRBV19	NA	TRBD1	TRBJ2-3	CASSTSRDRGTDTQYF	TGTGCCAGTAGTACCTCCCGGGACAGGGGCACAGATACGCAGTATTTT
TRBV5-1	once	TRBD1	TRBJ1-6	CASSPTTGGGNSPLHF	TGCGCCAGCAGCCCCACGACAGGGGGAGGGAATTCACCCCTCCACTTT
TRBV29-1	NA	TRBD2	TRBJ2-7	CSARGGGLYEQYF	TGCAGCGCTCGAGGCGGGGGACTCTACGAGCAGTACTTC
TRBV7-2	NA	TRBD2	TRBJ2-7	CASSWGGGVNPTYEQYF	TGTGCCAGCAGCTGGGGGGGTGGAGTGAACCCTACCTACGAGCAGTACTTC
TRBV27	NA	TRBD1	TRBJ1-5	CASSLAGGQGDQPQHF	TGTGCCAGCAGTTTGGCGGGGGGACAGGGGGATCAGCCCCAGCATTTT
TRBV19	NA	NA	TRBJ1-5	CASSREGQAHNQPQHF	TGTGCCAGTAGTAGGGAGGGGCAGGCCCACAATCAGCCCCAGCATTTT
TRBV28	NA	NA	TRBJ1-4	CASSLSDFEEKLFF	TGTGCCAGCAGTTTAAGTGACTTCGAGGAAAAACTGTTTTTT
TRBV5-6	NA	NA	TRBJ2-4	CASSLAAQLLAKNIQYF	TGTGCCAGCAGCTTGGCCGCACAGCTCCTAGCCAAAAACATTCAGTACTTC
TRBV9	once	NA	TRBJ1-2	CASSVDDRVWDGYTF	TGTGCCAGCAGCGTAGATGACAGAGTCTGGGATGGCTACACCTTC
TRBV29-1	NA	TRBD2	TRBJ2-7	CSVVGREREQYF	TGCAGCGTTGTAGGGCGGGAGAGGGAGCAGTACTTC